A single sample is the source of the 9 T cell receptor beta chains below, sequenced in a study of shared clonotypes between healthy human individuals. Profiled with immunoSEQ multiplex PCR; TCRdb holds only in-frame clones, not every one. The sample lists a few million clones, 80% to 95% occurring once. Source material: naive CD4+ T cells from PBMCs. Subset meaning: CD45RA+ positively selected. Receptors were obtained from a young man in good health. Some clones in this sample may be carry-over from other donors' samples.

The gene calls are TRBV6-5 and TRBJ2-7, with D possibly TRBD1 on 5 matching bases. The CDR3 totals 15 residues. V gave up 0 bases and J gave up 4 bases, with 13 bases separating them. The germline V gene has CDR1 MNHEY and CDR2 SVGAGI. CDR3 bases: TGTGCCAGCAGTTACTCGGTAAGGGGCAAATACGAGCAGTACTTC. Protein sequence: CASSYSVRGKYEQYF.

This rearrangement joins TRBV27 to TRBJ2-3, with unresolved D. Germline CDR1 and CDR2: MNHEY and SMNVEV (reference sequence). V lost 2 bases and J lost 3, with 9 bases in between. This CDR3 comprises 14 residues. Here the CDR3 reads CASSLGIRTDTQYF. DNA for the CDR3: TGTGCCAGCAGTTTAGGTATCAGAACAGATACGCAGTATTTT.

CDR3 in amino acids: CASSVEETQDNEQFF. In nucleotides, the CDR3 is TGTGCCAGCAGCGTAGAGGAGACACAGGACAATGAGCAGTTCTTC. The chain uses TRBV9 and TRBJ2-1, with TRBD1 as a possible D gene (5 bases). V shed 0 bases and J shed 5 bases, with 12 bases lying between them. The length of the CDR3 is 15 residues. Per the germline V gene, CDR1 is SGDLS and CDR2 is YYNGEE.

V gene TRBV6-1 combines with J gene TRBJ2-4; possible D gene TRBD2, 5 bases. This CDR3 is built from 12 residues. Looked up from germline, CDR1 is MNHNS and CDR2 is SASEGT. The germline V and J ends were trimmed by 6 bases and 6 bases, with 9 bases remaining between them. The CDR3 DNA sequence: TGTGCCAGCAGGGACTCTGGAAACATTCAGTACTTC. It is translated as CASRDSGNIQYF.

This chain links TRBV5-1 with TRBJ2-3, with D tentatively TRBD1 (6 bases). Germline V lookup: CDR1 SGHRS, CDR2 YFSETQ. This CDR3 has 17 residues. V lost 0 bases, J lost 6 bases, and 20 bases lay in between. The CDR3 region has the DNA TGCGCCAGCAGCTTGGCCTTGGGGGCAGGCAGTGGGGATACGCAGTATTTT. Translating it yields CASSLALGAGSGDTQYF. Variable domain in full (rest from reference TRBV5-1 and TRBJ2-3): KAGVTQTPRYLIKTRGQQVTLSCSPISGHRSVSWYQQTPGQGLQFLFEYFSETQRNKGNFPGRFSGRQFSNSRSEMNVSTLELGDSALYLCASSLALGAGSGDTQYFGPGTRLTVL.

The chain recombines TRBV25-1 with TRBJ1-6; 9 bases are shared with TRBD1. The germline CDR1 and CDR2 sequences are MGHDK and SYGVNS. The CDR3 totals 13 residues. CDR3 coding DNA: TGTGCGTCCCGGGACAGGGTAGTGTCACCCCTCCACTTT. Its translation is CASRDRVVSPLHF.

Note on this clone: The junction departs from the called germline gene at one end, perhaps through a read error. This chain connects TRBV18 to TRBJ2-4; 8 bases are a match to TRBD2. The CDR3 length is 12 residues. Germline CDR1 KGHSH, CDR2 LQKENI. The CDR3 nucleotides read TGTGCCAGCTCAGGTCCCCTAGCGGGTCTCCTCTTC. Translated: CASSGPLAGLLF.

The rearrangement links TRBV6-5 to TRBJ2-7, with D perhaps TRBD1 (6 bases). V was clipped by 5 bases and J by 0 bases, with 8 bases between them. The V gene's germline CDR1 is MNHEY and CDR2 SVGAGI. The CDR3 has 13 residues. The CDR3 sequence is CASSTGSSYEQYF. CDR3 DNA sequence: TGTGCCAGCAGTACAGGGAGCTCCTACGAGCAGTACTTC.

For this clone: The sample holds other DNA sequences that translate to the same CDR3. This chain uses TRBV11-2 with TRBJ1-3; possibly TRBD1 for D (6 bases). V was cut by 5 bases and J by 2 bases, with 7 bases left in between. Germline CDR1 SGHAT, CDR2 FQNNGV. The CDR3 runs 13 residues. DNA for the CDR3: TGTGCCAGCAGCCCAGGGGCTGGAAACACCATATATTTT. This sequence encodes CASSPGAGNTIYF.